The 5 T cell receptor beta chains below come from one sample, sequenced in a study of blood T cell repertoires in COVID-19. Clones were read by immunoSEQ multiplex PCR, and TCRdb kept only the in-frame ones, dropping some. The sample holds roughly 180,000 clones, under 90% seen once. The sequenced material came from PBMCs or T cells enriched from blood (not recorded which). These receptors were taken from a man aged 55 to 70 who had recovered from COVID-19.

The sample holds one count of this clone. Germline is not matched at one junction end, which may reflect a read error. The gene calls are TRBV7-7 and TRBJ2-5, with a possible D match to TRBD2 (6 bases). Per the germline V gene, CDR1 is SSHAT and CDR2 is FNYEAQ (reference sequence). The CDR3 is made up of 13 amino acids. The CDR3 region is CASSPPAGETQYF. CDR3 nucleotide sequence: TGTGCTAGCAGCCCCCCAGCGGGAGAGACCCAGTACTTC. The full variable domain, rest sourced from reference TRBV7-7 and TRBJ2-5, is GAGVSQSPRYKVTKRGQDVTLRCDPISSHATLYWYQQALGQGPEFLTYFNYEAQPDKSGLPSDRFSAERPEGSISTLTIQRTEQRDSAMYRCASSPPAGETQYFGPGTRLLVL.

This sequence joins TRBV5-6 and TRBJ1-5; no definite D call. CDR1 is SGHDT, CDR2 YYEEEE, per germline. The CDR3 covers 15 residues. V lost 0 bases and J lost 2, with 9 bases in between. This CDR3 reads CASSLGPGGNQPQHF. The CDR3 DNA is TGTGCCAGCAGCTTGGGCCCAGGCGGCAATCAGCCCCAGCATTTT.

This chain links TRBV7-8 with TRBJ2-7; D perhaps matches TRBD1 (6 bases). This CDR3 is built from 15 residues. V gave up 5 bases and J gave up 2 bases, with 16 bases separating them. From germline, CDR1 is SGHVS and CDR2 FQNEAQ. CDR3 coding DNA: TGTGCCAGCAGCGGGACAATTGATAAGGCCTACGAGCAGTACTTC. As protein: CASSGTIDKAYEQYF.

This clone appeared a few times. The gene calls are TRBV28 and TRBJ1-2, with D possibly matching TRBD1 (5 bases). Trimming removed 6 bases at V and 8 bases at J, with 16 bases between. Per the germline V gene, CDR1 is MDHEN and CDR2 is SYDVKM. The CDR3 has 13 residues. CDR3 DNA sequence: TGTGCCAGCAGAACAGGTAGTCTAGGGGGCTACACCTTC. Protein sequence: CASRTGSLGGYTF.

The chain carries TRBV6-5 and TRBJ2-7; D gene ambiguous. This CDR3 comprises 12 residues. Trimming shortened V by 2 bases and J by 2 bases, and 4 bases separated the two germline ends. From germline, CDR1 is MNHEY and CDR2 SVGAGI. CDR3 protein: CASSYVTYEQYF. CDR3 nucleotide sequence: TGTGCCAGCAGTTACGTCACCTACGAGCAGTACTTC.